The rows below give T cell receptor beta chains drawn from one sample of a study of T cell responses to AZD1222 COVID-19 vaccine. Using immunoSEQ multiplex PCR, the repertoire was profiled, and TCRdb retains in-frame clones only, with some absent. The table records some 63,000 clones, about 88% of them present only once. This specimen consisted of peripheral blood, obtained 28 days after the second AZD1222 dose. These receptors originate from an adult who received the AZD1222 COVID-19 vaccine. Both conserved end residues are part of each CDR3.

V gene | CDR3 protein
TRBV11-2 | CASSLEARQNTEAFF
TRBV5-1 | CASSNDGRYTEAFF
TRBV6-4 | CASSEGTGGIYGYTF
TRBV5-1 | CASSLANNEQFF
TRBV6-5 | CATIGKTVGELFF
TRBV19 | CASSAGTYSLHF
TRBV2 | CASSERNPGSGNTIYF
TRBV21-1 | CASSKNGEGASAAYEQYF
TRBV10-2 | CASSEDLGSAGANVLTF
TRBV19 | CASSMARPQGSNQPQHF
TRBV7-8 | CASSLGWRDSPLHF
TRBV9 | CASSVGTGTAGYTF
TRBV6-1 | CASSDQVWGYTF
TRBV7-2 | CASSLNPGRGRETQYF
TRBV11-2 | CASSLESSYNSPLHF
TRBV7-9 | CASSPSPQSSGYTF
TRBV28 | CASSTKETQYF
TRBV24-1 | CATSDTRDRAYNEQFF
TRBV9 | CASSLTTGYDSGNTIYF
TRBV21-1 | CATGLAGGPDEQFF
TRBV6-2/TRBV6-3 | CASSDTRNHTF
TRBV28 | CASSLGAGAAEEYF
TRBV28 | CASSSNVLTF
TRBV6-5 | CASTSTAHSNQPQHF
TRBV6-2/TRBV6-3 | CASSRVLRRDNEKLFF
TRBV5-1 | CASSSGVPKTEAFF
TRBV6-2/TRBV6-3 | CASSPQGARNTEAFF
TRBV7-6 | CASSLTDLHYEQYF
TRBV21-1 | CASSTQEGNTIYF
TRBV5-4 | CASSLGSTGDYNSPLHF
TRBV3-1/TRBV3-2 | CASSHLGGSEKLFF
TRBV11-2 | CASTRDRSEQFF
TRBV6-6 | CASSFSPSGNTIYF
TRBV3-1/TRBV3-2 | CASSQARGWSPLHF
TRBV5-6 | CASSLAGPNQPQHF
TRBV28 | CASSGRAGFSTEAFF
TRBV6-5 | CASSRADRGNEKLFF
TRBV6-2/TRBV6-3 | CASSSEQGANTEAFF
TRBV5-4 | CASSLGASLTPLPYGYTF
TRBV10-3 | CAISEGRSQETQYF
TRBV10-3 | CAISVGGQANSPLHF
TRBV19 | CASSRGTLLYEQYF
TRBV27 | CASSSVGAAGANVLTF
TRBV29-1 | CSVAQDRGLTYGYTF